These 4 T cell receptor beta chains share one sample of origin, sequenced in a study of T-cell reconstitution after alpha-beta-depleted transplantation in children. A library of TCRbeta sequences, prepared with unique molecular identifiers, was generated. TCRdb analysed the PCR reads with MiXCR anew, one entry per CDR3 protein. The table shows some 300,000 distinct CDR3 sequences, with about 9.5% occurring only once. Sequenced material: PBMCs, taken before TCRalphabeta/CD19-depleted stem cell transplant. The receptor source for this set is a boy under three years old with acute myeloid leukemia, due to receive a stem cell transplant.

This clonotype was counted ten times or more. This chain uses TRBV7-3 with TRBJ2-3; D is ambiguous. Between the trimmed V and J ends, which lost 1 base and 5 bases, there was a span of 7 bases. Germline V gene data show CDR1 as SGHTA and CDR2 as FQGTGA. This CDR3 comprises 13 residues. The CDR3 reads CASSLKRQDTQYF. CDR3 DNA sequence: TGTGCCAGCAGCTTAAAACGGCAAGATACGCAGTATTTT.

This clonotype has at least ten counts. The CDR3 loop is CASSPRDGPYEQYF. The CDR3 bases are TGTGCCAGTAGTCCCCGGGACGGACCCTACGAGCAGTACTTC. The genes are TRBV19 and TRBJ2-7; D is tentatively TRBD1 or TRBD2 (5 bases each). Looked up from germline, CDR1 is LNHDA and CDR2 is SQIVND (reference sequence). CDR3 length: 14 residues. V was trimmed by 5 bases and J by 2 bases, leaving 13 bases between them.

This clonotype was seen repeatedly, ten times or more. This may arise from a read error, as a much more abundant clone is one base away. This rearrangement joins TRBV7-2 to TRBJ2-7; 9 nucleotides agree with TRBD2. The CDR3 has 15 amino acids. The trim removed 4 bases at V and 3 bases at J, leaving 7 bases unmatched. The germline CDR1 and CDR2 sequences are SGHTA and FQGNSA. The CDR3 DNA reads TGTGCCAGCAGCTATCGGACTAGCGTCAACTACGAGCAGTACTTC. Its protein is CASSYRTSVNYEQYF. Full variable domain (outside the CDR3, taken from reference TRBV7-2 and TRBJ2-7): GAGVSQSPSNKVTEKGKDVELRCDPISGHTALYWYRQSLGQGLEFLIYFQGNSAPDKSGLPSDRFSAERTGGSVSTLTIQRTQQEDSAVYLCASSYRTSVNYEQYFGPGTRLTVT.

There are many counts of this clonotype. The rearrangement uses TRBV13 and TRBJ2-1; D may be TRBD2 (6 bases). CDR1 and CDR2 (germline): PRHDT, FYEKMQ (reference sequence). CDR3 length: 15 amino acids. V lost 8 bases, J lost 7 bases, and 21 bases lay in between. CDR3 residues: CASGLWDSLENEQFF. CDR3 in DNA: TGTGCCAGCGGTCTTTGGGACTCCCTGGAGAATGAGCAGTTCTTC.